This T cell receptor (beta chain) was captured by sequencing in a study of cytomegalovirus exposure and HLA in healthy donors. Study details: Both the 120 validation repertoires and the 500 to 700 first-cohort repertoires used the same platform, as reported by a later analysis. Study observations and caveats: Most sequenced TCRs were rare (though some public TCRs occurred in many donors). Specific recognition of CMV antigens was confirmed in vitro for a few chains (all CMV-associated).

As concerns this clone: The antigen is unknown. One end of the junction varies from germline; a read error may be responsible.

Germline values: CDR1 SGHRS, CDR2 YFSETQ. The CDR3 has 16 residues. The table came from immunoSEQ multiplex PCR; TCRdb's copy has only in-frame clones and leaves some out. The sample carries about 170,000 clones, approximately 86% recorded once. The donors belonged to the roughly 110-subject validation cohort, separate from the approximately 700-subject first cohort. Sequenced sample: PBMCs. The TCR was taken from a woman under 30 in good health and CMV-seronegative. The chain joins TRBV5-1 to TRBJ1-1; D is perhaps TRBD1 (5 bases). This CDR3 reads CASCFEEGLGNTEAFF. For the CDR3, the DNA is TGCGCCAGCTGCTTTGAGGAGGGGTTGGGGAACACTGAAGCTTTCTTT.